This TCR beta chain was retrieved from a study of blood T cell repertoires in COVID-19. In the study overall: T cells, B-cell-depleted T cells, or PBMCs supplied cDNA or gDNA.

V shed 5 bases, J shed 3 bases, and the junction held 11 bases outside the gene matches. Germline V CDR1 and CDR2: SEHNR, FQNEAQ (reference sequence). CDR3 length: 16 amino acids. In the original analysis: Nucleated cell number was recorded as an estimate derived from reference gene primer amplification. Assay used: immunoSEQ multiplex PCR; TCRdb lists only in-frame clones, some missing. Clonal size and the V and J genes are those of that table, whereas D and trimming came from the DNA. The sample comprises about 170,000 clones, 70% to 85% of which are singletons, and roughly 15% rests with the top ten. Clinical history as reported by participants underpinned cohort assignment.

The sample was PBMCs or T cells enriched from blood (not recorded which). The chain joins TRBV7-9 to TRBJ2-7, with 9 bases fitting TRBD1. The clonotype was recovered from a man aged 50 to 59 who had recovered from COVID-19. The DNA for the CDR3 is TGTGCCAGCAGCCGCGCGGGACAGGGCGCGGACTACGAGCAGTACTTC. It specifies CASSRAGQGADYEQYF.